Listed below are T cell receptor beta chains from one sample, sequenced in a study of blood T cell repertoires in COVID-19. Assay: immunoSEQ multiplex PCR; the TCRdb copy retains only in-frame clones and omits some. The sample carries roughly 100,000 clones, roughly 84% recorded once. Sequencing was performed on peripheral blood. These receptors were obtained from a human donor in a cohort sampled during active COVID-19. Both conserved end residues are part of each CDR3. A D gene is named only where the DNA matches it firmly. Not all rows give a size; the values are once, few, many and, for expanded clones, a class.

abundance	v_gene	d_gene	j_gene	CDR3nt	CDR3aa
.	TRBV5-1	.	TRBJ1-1	TGCGCCAGCAGCTCCCTATCTACAGGGCTCACTGAAGCTTTCTTT	CASSSLSTGLTEAFF
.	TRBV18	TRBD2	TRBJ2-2	TGTGCCAGCTCACCCTCCGGGGGGGTCAACACCGGGGAGCTGTTTTTT	CASSPSGGVNTGELFF
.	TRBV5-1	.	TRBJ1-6	TGCGCCAGCAGCTTGGGCCAGGGAAATAATTCACCCCTCCACTTT	CASSLGQGNNSPLHF
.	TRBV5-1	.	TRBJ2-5	TGCGCCAGCAGCATACAAGAGACCCAGTACTTC	CASSIQETQYF
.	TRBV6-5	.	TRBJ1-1	TGTGCCAGCTCGAGGGGGGGGCGCGGTGAAGCTTTCTTT	CASSRGGRGEAFF
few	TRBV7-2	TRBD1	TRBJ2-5	TGTGCCAGCAGCGGGACAGGGCAAGAGACCCAGTACTTC	CASSGTGQETQYF
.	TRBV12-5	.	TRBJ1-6	TGTGCTAGTGGTTTGGGGGGCAGGGGTGATTCACCCCTCCACTTT	CASGLGGRGDSPLHF
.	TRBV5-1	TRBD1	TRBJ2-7	TGCGCCAGCAGCTTGGATGGGGACAGCTACACCGAGCAGTACTTC	CASSLDGDSYTEQYF
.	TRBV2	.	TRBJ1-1	TGTGCCAGCAGTGAGCACAGCTTGAACACTGAAGCTTTCTTT	CASSEHSLNTEAFF
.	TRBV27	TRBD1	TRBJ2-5	TGTGCCAGCAACCGGGACAGGGGATCGGGCCAAGAGACCCAGTACTTC	CASNRDRGSGQETQYF
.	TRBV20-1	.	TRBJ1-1	TGCATCTTCCGAGGAGGGACTGAAGCTTTCTTT	CIFRGGTEAFF
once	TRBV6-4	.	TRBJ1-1	TGTGCCAGCAGTGACACGAATAGGGGAGGAACTGAAGCTTTCTTT	CASSDTNRGGTEAFF
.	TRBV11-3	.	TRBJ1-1	TGTGCCAGCAGCTTAGATGGGCAAAGGAGGGCTGAAGCTTTCTTT	CASSLDGQRRAEAFF
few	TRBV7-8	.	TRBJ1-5	TGTGCCAGCAGCTTAGCAGAGGATCAGCCCCAGCATTTT	CASSLAEDQPQHF
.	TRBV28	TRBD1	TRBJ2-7	TGTGCCAGCAGTCAGGCCGGGACAGGGCTTCCCTACGAGCAGTACTTC	CASSQAGTGLPYEQYF
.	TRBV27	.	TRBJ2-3	TGTGCCAGCAGTTTTTATGGCGATACGCAGTATTTT	CASSFYGDTQYF
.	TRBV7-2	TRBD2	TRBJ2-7	TGTGCCAGCAGCTTTTGGCCCCCTACTAGCGGGGGGGCCTACGAGCAGTACTTC	CASSFWPPTSGGAYEQYF
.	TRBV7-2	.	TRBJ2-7	TGTGCCAGCAGCTTAGGGTCAGGGGCCCTCTACGAGCAGTACTTC	CASSLGSGALYEQYF
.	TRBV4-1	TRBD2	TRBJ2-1	TGCGCCAGCAATTTGCGGGGGGAAGGAAATGAGCAGTTCTTC	CASNLRGEGNEQFF
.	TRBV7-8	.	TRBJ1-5	TGTGCCAGCAGCATAAACAGGGTGGGTGGCAATCAGCCCCAGCATTTT	CASSINRVGGNQPQHF
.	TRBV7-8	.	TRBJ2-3	TGTGCCAGCAGTCCATCAAGCGCCATAAGCGGGGATACGCAGTATTTT	CASSPSSAISGDTQYF
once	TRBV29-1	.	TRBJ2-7	TGCAGCGTTACCCGTAGTTCCCCCTACGAGCAGTACTTC	CSVTRSSPYEQYF
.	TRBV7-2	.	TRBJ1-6	TGTGCCAGCAGCTTAGGTTACAGGCCCATCCGCTCCTATAATTCACCCCTCCACTTT	CASSLGYRPIRSYNSPLHF
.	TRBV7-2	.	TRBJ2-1	TGTGCCAGCAGCACGGCGGTCTACAATGAGCAGTTCTTC	CASSTAVYNEQFF
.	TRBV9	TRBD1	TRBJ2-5	TGTGCCAGCAGCGTAGAGGGGGCCTTTTCCGCCGCAAGAGAGACCCAGTACTTC	CASSVEGAFSAARETQYF
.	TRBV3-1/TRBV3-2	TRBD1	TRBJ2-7	TGTGCCAGCAGTAGGGACAGGGGTGAGGAGCAGTACTTC	CASSRDRGEEQYF
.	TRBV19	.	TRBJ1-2	TGTGCCAGTAGTAGCACAGGGAACTATGGCTACACCTTC	CASSSTGNYGYTF
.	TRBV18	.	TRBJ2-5	TGTGCCAGCTCACCAGTCAGCCAAGAGACCCAGTACTTC	CASSPVSQETQYF
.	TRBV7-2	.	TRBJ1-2	TGTGCCAGCAGCAAAACAGGTTTGGGTGGCTACACCTTC	CASSKTGLGGYTF
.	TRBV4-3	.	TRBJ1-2	TGCGCCAGCAGCCAAGAGGGGTCAGGGGCATGGTCTAACTATGGCTACACCTTC	CASSQEGSGAWSNYGYTF
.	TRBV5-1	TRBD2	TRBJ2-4	TGCGCCAGCAGCTTGGAGCTAGCGGGGGGCAACATTCAGTACTTC	CASSLELAGGNIQYF
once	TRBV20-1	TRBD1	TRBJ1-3	TGCAGTGCTAGTTTAGGACAGGTCTCTGGAAACACCATATATTTT	CSASLGQVSGNTIYF
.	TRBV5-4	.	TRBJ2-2	TGTGCCAGCAGCGTGGGGGGCAGACGCATGGCGAACACCGGGGAGCTGTTTTTT	CASSVGGRRMANTGELFF
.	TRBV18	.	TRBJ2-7	TGTGCCAGCTCGCTGACAGTTACCTACGAGCAGTACTTC	CASSLTVTYEQYF
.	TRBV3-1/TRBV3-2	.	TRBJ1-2	TGTGCCAGCAGCCAAGAAAAGCAGTATCCCTCGGGTAACTATGGCTACACCTTC	CASSQEKQYPSGNYGYTF
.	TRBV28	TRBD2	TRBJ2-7	TGTGCCAGCAGTTCCATCGTAGCGGGGAGCTACGAGCAGTACTTC	CASSSIVAGSYEQYF
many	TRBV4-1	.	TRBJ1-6	TGCGCCAGCAGCCCCACTCCCGGCCTAACGGGTTCACCCCTCCACTTT	CASSPTPGLTGSPLHF
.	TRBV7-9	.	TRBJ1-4	TGTGCCAGCAGCCCCGATGAGCCAGGTGAAAAACTGTTTTTT	CASSPDEPGEKLFF
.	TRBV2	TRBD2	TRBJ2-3	TGTGCCAGCAGGATCAGCGGGGGGGTGCAGTATTTT	CASRISGGVQYF
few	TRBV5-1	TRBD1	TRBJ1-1	TGCGCCAGCCGTGGGACAGGGGGATCCACTGAAGCTTTCTTT	CASRGTGGSTEAFF
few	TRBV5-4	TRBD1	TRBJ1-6	TGTGCCAGCAACGCAGGGGGGAGTTCACCCCTCCACTTT	CASNAGGSSPLHF
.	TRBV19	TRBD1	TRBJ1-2	TGTGCCAGTAGTATAAGTCCAGGGGGGAACTATGGCTACACCTTC	CASSISPGGNYGYTF
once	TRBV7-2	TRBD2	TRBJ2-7	TGTGCCAGCAGCCTGGCTAGCGGGGGTCCCCACGAGCAGTACTTC	CASSLASGGPHEQYF
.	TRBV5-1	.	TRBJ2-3	TGCGCCAGCACACAGGGTGGTGTCGCAGATACGCAGTATTTT	CASTQGGVADTQYF
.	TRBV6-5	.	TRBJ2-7	TGTGCCAGCGCTACAGTCGGCTACGAGCAGTACTTC	CASATVGYEQYF
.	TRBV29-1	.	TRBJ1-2	TGCAGCCCGAGGGTTATGAGCTATGGCTACACCTTC	CSPRVMSYGYTF
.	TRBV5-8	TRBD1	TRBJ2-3	TGTGCCAGCAGCTTGCGAGGGACAGGCGGCACAGATACGCAGTATTTT	CASSLRGTGGTDTQYF
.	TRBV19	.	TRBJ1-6	TGTGCCAGTAGGGTCAAACACCTCTCCTATAATTCACCCCTCCACTTT	CASRVKHLSYNSPLHF
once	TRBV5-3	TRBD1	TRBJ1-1	TGTGCCAGAAGCGCTTCCGGGACAGGCCGAACTGAAGCTTTCTTT	CARSASGTGRTEAFF
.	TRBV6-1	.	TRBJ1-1	TGTGCCAGCAGTGAAGGCGGCGGGGGCCGTGGCACTGAAGCTTTCTTT	CASSEGGGGRGTEAFF
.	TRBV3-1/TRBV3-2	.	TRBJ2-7	TGTGCCAGCAGCGGCTGGGGGGATCTACTTCTCTCCTACGAGCAGTACTTC	CASSGWGDLLLSYEQYF
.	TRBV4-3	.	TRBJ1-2	TGCGCCAGCAGCCAAGAACGAGGGTTTCGTGGCTACACCTTC	CASSQERGFRGYTF
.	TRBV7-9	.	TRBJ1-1	TGTGCCAGCAGCGATTTACAGGGTAACACTGAAGCTTTCTTT	CASSDLQGNTEAFF
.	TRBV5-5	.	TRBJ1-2	TGTGCCAGCAGCCCGGCCCCACAGGGTTCGAACTATGGCTACACCTTC	CASSPAPQGSNYGYTF
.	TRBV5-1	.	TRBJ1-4	TGCGCCAGCAGCTTGGCTGGACAGACCAATAATGAAAAACTGTTTTTT	CASSLAGQTNNEKLFF
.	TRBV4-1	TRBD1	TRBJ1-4	TGCGCCAGCAGGAGGACAGGGACCACTAATGAAAAACTGTTTTTT	CASRRTGTTNEKLFF